This TCR beta chain was found in a study of CD8+ T cells in alopecia areata. Study at large: Treated patients were scored for severity by percent of scalp affected.

Trimming removed 0 bases from V and 10 bases from J, with 4 bases in between. The CDR3 is 12 residues long. Per the germline V gene, CDR1 is LNHDA and CDR2 is SQIVND (reference sequence). The sample's treatment: oral pan-JAK inhibitor, 5-10 mg twice daily. As part of sample collection, lesional scalp punch biopsies and peripheral blood were taken from alopecia areata patients. In each case, RNA was isolated and then reverse transcribed into cDNA as the sequencing template. Data came from immunoSEQ multiplex PCR; TCRdb stores just in-frame clones and leaves some out. This sample carries roughly 250,000 clones, 45% to 70% of them seen once, and the ten largest clones take 0.8% to 1%.

The chain has TRBV19 and TRBJ1-6; D unresolved. This receptor was taken from a human donor with alopecia areata. Material: CD4+ T cells sorted from blood, obtained between weeks 51 and 52, from a patient treated with tofacitinib. The CDR3 reads CASSIEHSPLHF. The CDR3 region has the DNA TGTGCCAGTAGTATAGAACACTCACCCCTCCACTTT.